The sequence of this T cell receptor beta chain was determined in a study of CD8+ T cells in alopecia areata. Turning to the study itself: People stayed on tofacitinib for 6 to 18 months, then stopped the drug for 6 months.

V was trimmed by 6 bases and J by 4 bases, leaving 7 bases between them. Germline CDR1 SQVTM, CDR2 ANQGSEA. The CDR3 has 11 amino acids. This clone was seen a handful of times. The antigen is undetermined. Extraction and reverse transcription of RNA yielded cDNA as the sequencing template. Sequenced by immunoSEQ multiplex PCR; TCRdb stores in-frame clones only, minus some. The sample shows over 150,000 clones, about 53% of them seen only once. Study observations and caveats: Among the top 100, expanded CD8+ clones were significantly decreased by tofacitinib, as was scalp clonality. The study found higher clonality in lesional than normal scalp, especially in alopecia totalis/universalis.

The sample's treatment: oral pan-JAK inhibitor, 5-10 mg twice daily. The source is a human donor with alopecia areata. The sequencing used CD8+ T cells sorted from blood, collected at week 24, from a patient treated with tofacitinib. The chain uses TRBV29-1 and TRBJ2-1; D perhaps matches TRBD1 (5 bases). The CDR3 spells CSVDSYNEQFF. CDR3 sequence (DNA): TGCAGCGTAGACAGTTACAATGAGCAGTTCTTC.